The 28 T cell receptor beta chains presented below share a single source sample, sequenced in a study of memory CD4+ T cells and cytomegalovirus serostatus (dated by TCRdb to between 2019 and 2020). Preparation of the library involved the immunoSEQ multiplex PCR assay. TCRdb's version of the immuneACCESS table is confined to in-frame rearrangements and falls short of the full clone set. An unresolved V gene accounts for under half of the shortfall where checked; the remainder is of unknown origin. This sample gives around 62,000 clones in total; about 78% of them show up just once. The biggest ten clones account for 4% to 5.5% of the sample. A FACSAria II was used to sort memory CD4+ T cells, defined as single viable CD3+CD4+CD8-CD45RO+ cells. Sequencing was performed on memory CD4+ T cells from blood. The source is an adult in good health and CMV-seropositive.

This clone was recorded a few times. DNA of the CDR3: TGTGCCAGTAGTCCTTCGGGACAGGCAGTGGGCGAGCAGTACTTC. Its protein product is CASSPSGQAVGEQYF. The V call is TRBV19, the J call TRBJ2-7, with TRBD1 identical over 8 bases. V shed 5 bases, J shed 6 bases, and the junction held 12 bases outside the gene matches. CDR3 length: 15 residues. Germline V gives CDR1 LNHDA, CDR2 SQIVND (reference sequence). The full variable domain, its missing parts supplied by reference TRBV19 and TRBJ2-7, is DGGITQSPKYLFRKEGQNVTLSCEQNLNHDAMYWYRQDPGQGLRLIYYSQIVNDFQKGDIAEGYSVSREKKESFPLTVTSAQKNPTAFYLCASSPSGQAVGEQYFGPGTRLTVT.

V gene TRBV11-3 combines with J gene TRBJ1-1; D remains unclear. CDR3 length: 13 amino acids. Trimming cost V 3 bases and J 2 bases, with 7 bases left between them. Germline V gives CDR1 SGHNT, CDR2 YENEEA. The CDR3 sequence: CASSFYSNTEAFF. In DNA form, the CDR3 reads TGTGCCAGCAGCTTTTACAGTAACACTGAAGCTTTCTTT.

This clone has only one observation. This chain links TRBV18 with TRBJ1-6; D perhaps matches TRBD1 (5 bases). The CDR3 is 14 amino acids. Trimming stripped 4 bases from V and 8 bases from J, with 12 bases between. Germline loops: CDR1 KGHSH, CDR2 LQKENI. DNA for the CDR3: TGTGCCAGCTCACAGCAGGGACTTGATTCACCCCTCCACTTT. It specifies CASSQQGLDSPLHF.

This clone was counted a few times. This chain's CDR3 is CASSLQGPTDTQYF. The CDR3 region has the DNA TGTGCCAGCAGCTTACAGGGCCCCACAGATACGCAGTATTTT. V is TRBV7-2 and J is TRBJ2-3, with D perhaps TRBD1 (5 bases). The CDR3 is made up of 14 amino acids. Germline CDR1 SGHTA, CDR2 FQGNSA. The V and J ends lost 2 bases and 2 bases respectively, with 8 bases between them. Full variable domain (missing parts from reference TRBV7-2 and TRBJ2-3): GAGVSQSPSNKVTEKGKDVELRCDPISGHTALYWYRQSLGQGLEFLIYFQGNSAPDKSGLPSDRFSAERTGGSVSTLTIQRTQQEDSAVYLCASSLQGPTDTQYFGPGTRLTVL.

J is TRBJ2-1 and V is TRBV2, with a tentative D call TRBD2 (5 bases). CDR3 length: 11 amino acids. V was clipped by 6 bases and J by 8 bases, with 8 bases between them. CDR1 is SNHLY and CDR2 is FYNNEI in the germline V gene. The CDR3 spells CASRDFDEQFF. The CDR3, as DNA: TGTGCCAGCAGGGACTTCGATGAGCAGTTCTTC.

This clone turned up a few times. The chain recombines TRBV5-6 with TRBJ2-1, with 7 bases aligning to TRBD1. V shed 0 bases, J shed 3 bases, and the junction held 3 bases outside the gene matches. Germline values: CDR1 SGHDT, CDR2 YYEEEE. The CDR3 consists of 15 residues. The CDR3 region has the DNA TGTGCCAGCAGCTTGGATGGGACAGTCTACAATGAGCAGTTCTTC. Its protein is CASSLDGTVYNEQFF.

The sample holds a few counts of this clone. Additional DNA sequences in this sample encode the identical CDR3. The chain is built from TRBV2 and TRBJ2-7; maybe TRBD2 (5 bases). There are 11 residues in the CDR3. The germline V gene has CDR1 SNHLY and CDR2 FYNNEI. Trimming took off 6 bases at V and 7 bases at J, with 10 bases between the two ends. CDR3 amino acids: CASSPPGEQYF. The CDR3 DNA sequence: TGTGCCAGCAGCCCCCCGGGGGAGCAGTACTTC. The whole variable domain, filled in from reference TRBV2 and TRBJ2-7, reads EPEVTQTPSHQVTQMGQEVILRCVPISNHLYFYWYRQILGQKVEFLVSFYNNEISEKSEIFDDQFSVERPDGSNFTLKIRSTKLEDSAMYFCASSPPGEQYFGPGTRLTVT.

The chain joins TRBV11-3 to TRBJ2-1; 9 bases agree with TRBD2. Germline CDR1 SGHNT, CDR2 YENEEA. With V trimmed by 7 bases and J by 6 bases, 13 bases remained unmatched. The CDR3 runs to 16 residues. The CDR3 DNA reads TGTGCCAGCACACACAAACACGATAGCGGGAGCAATGAGCAGTTCTTC. Amino acid sequence: CASTHKHDSGSNEQFF.

The chain is built from TRBV9 and TRBJ2-3; a possible D gene is TRBD2 (6 bases). V gave up 2 bases and J gave up 1 base, with 11 bases separating them. In germline, CDR1 is SGDLS, CDR2 YYNGEE. The length of the CDR3 is 15 residues. The DNA of the CDR3 is TGTGCCAGCAGCGTTTGGGCTAGCGGCACAGATACGCAGTATTTT. Protein product: CASSVWASGTDTQYF.

This sequence joins TRBV14 and TRBJ2-3; 10 bases are a match to TRBD1. Trimming cost V 3 bases and J 4 bases; bases outside gene matches: 4. CDR3 length: 15 residues. Germline lookup yields CDR1 SGHDN and CDR2 FVKESK. The CDR3 sequence is CASSQRTGGPDTQYF. The CDR3 DNA is TGTGCCAGCAGCCAGAGGACAGGGGGGCCAGATACGCAGTATTTT.

On this clone: At one end the junction does not follow the germline gene, possibly because of a read error. The rearrangement uses TRBV7-7 and TRBJ2-7; the match to TRBD1 covers 7 bases. This CDR3 has 15 residues. Germline CDR1 reads SSHAT; CDR2 reads FNYEAQ (reference sequence). The CDR3 DNA is TGTGCTAGCAGCCGCGGACAGGCCCCAAATGGCGAGCAGTACTTC. Residues: CASSRGQAPNGEQYF.

The V call is TRBV10-3, the J call TRBJ2-2; no clear D gene. The CDR3 extends over 11 amino acids. V was clipped by 7 bases and J by 6 bases, with 6 bases between them. Germline V gene sequence: CDR1 ENHRY, CDR2 SYGVKD. CDR3 residues: CAINWAGELFF. The CDR3 region has the DNA TGTGCCATCAACTGGGCCGGGGAGCTGTTTTTT.

J is TRBJ2-7 and V is TRBV28; possibly TRBD2 for D (6 bases). This CDR3 contains 15 residues. The germline V gene encodes CDR1 MDHEN and CDR2 SYDVKM. The V and J ends lost 5 bases and 4 bases respectively, with 18 bases between them. The CDR3 loop is CASSLPLATRYEQYF. Here the CDR3 DNA reads TGTGCCAGCAGTCTCCCCCTAGCGACCCGTTACGAGCAGTACTTC.

The rearrangement links TRBV28 to TRBJ1-1; no clear D. This CDR3 has 11 amino acids. V lost 3 bases and J 6 bases, leaving 5 bases between the germline ends. Germline V gene sequence: CDR1 MDHEN, CDR2 SYDVKM. CDR3 sequence (DNA): TGTGCCAGCAGTTTTCAGGCTGAAGCTTTCTTT. The encoded protein is CASSFQAEAFF.

V usage is TRBV11-1 and J usage is TRBJ2-6, with unresolved D. The CDR3 contains 17 residues. Between the trimmed V and J ends, which lost 1 base and 2 bases, there was a span of 12 bases. CDR1 and CDR2 (germline): SGHAT, FQDESV (reference sequence). In nucleotides, the CDR3 is TGTGCCAGCAGCTTAGTGGGTTTTCGCCCTGGGGCCAACGTCCTGACTTTC. This sequence encodes CASSLVGFRPGANVLTF.

Here the CDR3 DNA reads TGCAGTGCTCAAGCTTGGAATGAGCAGTTCTTC. As protein: CSAQAWNEQFF. The chain joins TRBV20-1 to TRBJ2-1; D unclear. CDR1 is DFQATT and CDR2 is SNEGSKA in the germline V gene (reference sequence). The CDR3 has 11 amino acids. With 5 bases removed from V and 7 bases from J, the gap between germline ends came to 9 bases.

V and J are TRBV28 and TRBJ2-3, with unresolved D. The germline V and J ends were trimmed by 5 bases and 2 bases, with 14 bases remaining between them. There are 15 residues in the CDR3. CDR1 and CDR2 (germline): MDHEN, SYDVKM. The CDR3 region is CASSTDRVHTDTQYF. CDR3 sequence (DNA): TGTGCCAGCAGTACCGATAGGGTTCACACAGATACGCAGTATTTT.

The table lists this clone with a few counts. V usage is TRBV19 and J usage is TRBJ2-1, with 9 bases lining up with TRBD2. Trimming cost V 4 bases and J 6 bases; bases outside gene matches: 4. Germline CDR1 LNHDA, CDR2 SQIVND (reference sequence). The CDR3 spans 14 residues. CDR3 DNA sequence: TGTGCCAGTAGTAGGGGGCGGGAGGGCAATGAGCAGTTCTTC. The encoded protein is CASSRGREGNEQFF.

V and J are TRBV4-3 and TRBJ2-3, with TRBD2 matching over 9 bases. Trimming cost V 0 bases and J 2 bases; bases outside gene matches: 3. CDR3 length: 16 amino acids. Looked up from germline, CDR1 is LGHNA and CDR2 is YSLEER. CDR3 sequence reads: CASSQDTSGPTDTQYF. CDR3 DNA: TGCGCCAGCAGCCAAGATACTAGCGGGCCCACAGATACGCAGTATTTT.

This chain uses TRBV30 with TRBJ2-3; D ambiguous. This CDR3 has 13 amino acids. Trimming cost V 5 bases and J 3 bases, with 12 bases left between them. Germline V gene sequence: CDR1 GTSNPN, CDR2 SVGIG (reference sequence). The CDR3 reads CAWATLGTDTQYF. CDR3 DNA: TGTGCCTGGGCTACCCTTGGTACAGATACGCAGTATTTT.

V and J are TRBV6-4 and TRBJ1-5; no clear D. Germline V gene lookup returns CDR1 MRHNA and CDR2 SNTAGT. V dropped 0 bases and J dropped 6 bases, with 6 bases sitting between them. The CDR3 runs to 13 residues. The CDR3 region has the DNA TGTGCCAGCAGTGACTCAGCGGGTCAGCCCCAGCATTTT. It translates to CASSDSAGQPQHF.

This clone was detected many times. The gene calls are TRBV2 and TRBJ2-3; D perhaps matches TRBD1 (6 bases). Germline V gives CDR1 SNHLY, CDR2 FYNNEI. Deletions cut 2 bases from V and 5 bases from J, with 8 bases between. This CDR3 is built from 13 residues. CDR3 DNA: TGTGCCAGCAGTGAACAGGGGAGAGATACGCAGTATTTT. This gives the protein CASSEQGRDTQYF.

The rearrangement joins TRBV4-3 to TRBJ2-2; tentatively, D is TRBD2 (5 bases). V was pared by 3 bases and J by 5 bases, with 16 bases between. The CDR3 has 16 residues. Germline CDR1 LGHNA, CDR2 YSLEER. The CDR3 sequence: CASSHDPSRGTGELFF. CDR3 in DNA: TGCGCCAGCAGCCATGATCCTAGTAGAGGGACCGGGGAGCTGTTTTTT.

The rearrangement joins TRBV4-3 to TRBJ1-1, with 8 nucleotides matching TRBD1. J gave up 4 bases and V 3 bases, and 7 bases lay outside the gene matches. Germline values: CDR1 LGHNA, CDR2 YSLEER. The CDR3 spans 15 residues. The CDR3 coding sequence is TGCGCCAGCAGCCACACCGGGACAGGATCCACTGAAGCTTTCTTT. It specifies CASSHTGTGSTEAFF.

This chain joins TRBV27 and TRBJ1-1; 10 bases are shared with TRBD1. The junction had 5 bases not matched to a gene; V was cut back by 5 bases and J by 11 bases. This CDR3 spans 12 amino acids. Germline V gene sequence: CDR1 MNHEY, CDR2 SMNVEV (reference sequence). The DNA for the CDR3 is TGTGCCAGCAGTAACCGGGACAGGGGTGCTTTCTTT. Its protein product is CASSNRDRGAFF.

This clone has only a few counts. The V call is TRBV18, the J call TRBJ2-7; D is uncertain. The CDR3 runs 14 residues. Germline lookup yields CDR1 KGHSH and CDR2 LQKENI. Between the trimmed V and J ends, which lost 2 bases and 3 bases, there was a span of 11 bases. The CDR3 sequence: CASSPSVGNYEQYF. In DNA form, the CDR3 reads TGTGCCAGCTCACCATCGGTGGGAAACTACGAGCAGTACTTC.

V is TRBV28 and J is TRBJ1-2; TRBD1 aligns across 8 bases. Germline CDR1 reads MDHEN; CDR2 reads SYDVKM. The CDR3 spans 15 residues. V lost 7 bases and J lost 7; bases outside the gene matches: 14. This chain's CDR3 is CASTSYTGGYPGYTF. CDR3 nucleotide sequence: TGTGCCAGCACCTCGTACACAGGGGGGTACCCTGGCTACACCTTC.

This chain uses TRBV2 with TRBJ2-7; D possibly matches TRBD1 or TRBD2 (6 bases each). V dropped 0 bases and J dropped 1 base, with 16 bases sitting between them. CDR1 and CDR2 (germline): SNHLY, FYNNEI. CDR3 length: 17 residues. The CDR3 DNA is TGTGCCAGCAGTGAAGCGGGTAGGAGGGGGGCTTCCTACGAGCAGTACTTC. This sequence encodes CASSEAGRRGASYEQYF.